Sequencing of this T cell receptor beta chain was carried out in a study of blood T cell repertoires in COVID-19. For the study at large: Donors in the United States, Italy and Spain gave samples during acute or convalescent COVID-19. T cells, B-cell-depleted T cells, or PBMCs supplied cDNA or gDNA.

Source study methods: It was from reference gene primer amplification that nucleated cell counts were estimated. TCRdb's copy holds only in-frame clones and misses some; the assay was immunoSEQ multiplex PCR. The D gene and trimming were derived from the DNA, and the V and J assignments and clone size from that table. The repertoire holds some 170,000 clones, with more than 75% as singletons. CDR1 and CDR2 from the germline V gene are MNHNS and SASEGT. The ends were cut back, 4 bases at V and 0 bases at J, with 16 bases in the middle. There are 18 residues in the CDR3. This TCR came from a human donor with acute COVID-19. The donor label of this sample is uncertain. Sequenced material: PBMCs or T cells enriched from blood (not recorded which). The chain joins TRBV6-1 to TRBJ1-6; D unclear. CDR3 residues: CASSALPGQSSYNSPLHF. In DNA, the CDR3 is TGTGCCAGCAGTGCCTTACCGGGTCAAAGCTCCTATAATTCACCCCTCCACTTT.